The 4 T cell receptor beta chains in this list originate from one sample, sequenced in a study of human T cells and chemical hapten exposure. Via MiXCR, TCRdb re-called the RACE reads, giving one row per CDR3 protein. The sample includes approximately 260,000 distinct CDR3 sequences, 8.6% of them seen just once. Described time point: pre-sensitization, week 0. Treatment in this sample: therapeutic diphenylcyclopropenone sensitization with weekly scalp DPC. This specimen was whole blood, taken in connection with sensitization to the hapten diphenylcyclopropenone (DPC). All receptors derive from a woman aged 35 to 49 with alopecia areata. Some clones in this sample may be carry-over from other donors' samples.

The table lists this clonotype with many counts. The rearrangement uses TRBV20-1 and TRBJ2-3; 14 nucleotides agree with TRBD2. CDR1 and CDR2 from the germline V gene are DFQATT and SNEGSKA (reference sequence). The CDR3 has 16 residues. The ends lost 1 base at V and 1 base at J; junction bases unmatched: 1. CDR3 loop: CSARGLAGGGTDTQYF. The DNA for the CDR3 is TGCAGTGCTAGAGGACTAGCGGGAGGGGGCACAGATACGCAGTATTTT.

The rearrangement joins TRBV12-3 or TRBV12-4 to TRBJ2-2; no clear D. CDR3 size: 14 residues. The V end lost 3 bases, the J end lost 0 bases, and 5 bases lay between the germline ends. CDR3 nucleotides: TGTGCCAGCAGTTTTTTTTCGAACACCGGGGAGCTGTTTTTT. This encodes CASSFFSNTGELFF.

This clonotype occurred many times. The rearrangement links TRBV7-8 to TRBJ2-6; D is possibly TRBD2 (5 bases). CDR1 is SGHVS, CDR2 FQNEAQ, per germline. The CDR3 length is 14 residues. Deletions cut 4 bases from V and 9 bases from J, with 13 bases between. The CDR3 nucleotides read TGTGCCAGCAGCTCCGACGGGATGAGCAACGTCCTGACTTTC. Its protein is CASSSDGMSNVLTF.

This chain uses TRBV6-6 with TRBJ2-1; 8 nucleotides align to TRBD2. V shed 7 bases, J shed 5 bases, and the junction held 10 bases outside the gene matches. This CDR3 region has 15 residues. Germline CDR1 MNHNY, CDR2 SVGAGI (reference sequence). The CDR3 loop is CASTSSGRYDNEQFF. As DNA, the CDR3 is TGTGCCAGCACGTCTAGCGGGCGTTATGACAATGAGCAGTTCTTC.